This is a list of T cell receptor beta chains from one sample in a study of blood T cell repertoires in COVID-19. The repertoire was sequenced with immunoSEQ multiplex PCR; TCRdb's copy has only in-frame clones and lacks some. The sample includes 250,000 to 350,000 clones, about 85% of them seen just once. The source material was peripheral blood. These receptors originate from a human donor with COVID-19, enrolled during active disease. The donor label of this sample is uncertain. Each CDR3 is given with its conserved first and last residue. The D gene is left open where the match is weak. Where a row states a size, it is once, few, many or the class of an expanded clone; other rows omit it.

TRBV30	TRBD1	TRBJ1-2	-	CAWSTGQGAGYTF	TGTGCCTGGAGTACAGGACAGGGGGCTGGCTACACCTTC
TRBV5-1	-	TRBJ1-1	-	CASSDSVNTEAFF	TGCGCCAGCAGCGACAGCGTGAACACTGAAGCTTTCTTT
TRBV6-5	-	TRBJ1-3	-	CASRQAHSGNTIYF	TGTGCCAGCAGACAGGCCCACTCTGGAAACACCATATATTTT
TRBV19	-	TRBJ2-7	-	CASSSMYEQYF	TGTGCCAGTAGTTCTATGTACGAGCAGTACTTC
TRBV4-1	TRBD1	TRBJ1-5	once	CASSQVLQGDQPQHF	TGCGCCAGCAGCCAAGTCTTACAGGGGGATCAGCCCCAGCATTTT
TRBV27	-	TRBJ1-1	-	CASSPRGGVVSEAFF	TGTGCCAGCAGTCCCCGGGGAGGGGTCGTTTCTGAAGCTTTCTTT
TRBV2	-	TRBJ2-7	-	CASSANRGGGYEQYF	TGTGCCAGCAGCGCCAACAGGGGAGGCGGATACGAGCAGTACTTC
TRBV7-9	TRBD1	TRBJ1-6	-	CASSLGGTVPNSPLHF	TGTGCCAGCAGCTTAGGGGGGACAGTACCTAATTCACCCCTCCACTTT
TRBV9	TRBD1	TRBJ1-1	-	CASSVGRGTGKGNTEAFF	TGTGCCAGCAGCGTAGGCCGAGGGACAGGGAAAGGGAACACTGAAGCTTTCTTT
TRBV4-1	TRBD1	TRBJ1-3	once	CASSQVSPGQGNTIYF	TGCGCCAGCAGCCAAGTTTCCCCGGGACAGGGAAACACCATATATTTT
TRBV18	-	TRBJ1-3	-	CASSPRAPNSGNTIYF	TGTGCCAGCTCACCGAGGGCCCCAAACTCTGGAAACACCATATATTTT
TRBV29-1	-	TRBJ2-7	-	CSVRDNSYEQYF	TGCAGCGTCCGGGACAACTCCTACGAGCAGTACTTC
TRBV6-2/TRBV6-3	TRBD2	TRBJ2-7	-	CASSYSFSSGRTLRYEQYF	TGTGCCAGCAGTTACTCCTTTAGTAGCGGGAGGACCCTCAGATACGAGCAGTACTTC
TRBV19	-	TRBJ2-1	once	CASSMRVGEQFF	TGTGCCAGTAGTATGCGGGTTGGTGAGCAGTTCTTC
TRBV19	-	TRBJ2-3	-	CASSISGSTDTQYF	TGTGCCAGTAGTATAAGCGGCTCCACAGATACGCAGTATTTT
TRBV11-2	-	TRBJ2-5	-	CASKGPGVETQYF	TGTGCCAGTAAGGGGCCAGGGGTAGAGACCCAGTACTTC
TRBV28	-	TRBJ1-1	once	CASSLGGRTEAFF	TGTGCCAGCAGTTTAGGGGGGAGGACTGAAGCTTTCTTT
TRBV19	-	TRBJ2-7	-	CASSSRTANEQYF	TGTGCCAGTAGTTCAAGGACAGCGAACGAGCAGTACTTC
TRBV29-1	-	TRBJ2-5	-	CSVGTAKETQYF	TGCAGCGTTGGGACAGCCAAAGAGACCCAGTACTTC
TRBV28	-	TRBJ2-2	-	CASTPGVWTGELFF	TGTGCCAGCACCCCAGGGGTATGGACCGGGGAGCTGTTTTTT
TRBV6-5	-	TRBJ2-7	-	CATAWRGQGGEQYF	TGTGCCACCGCGTGGCGGGGGCAGGGTGGCGAGCAGTACTTC
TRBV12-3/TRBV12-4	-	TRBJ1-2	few	CASSLQGNYGYTF	TGTGCCAGCAGTTTACAGGGAAACTATGGCTACACCTTC
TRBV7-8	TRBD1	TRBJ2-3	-	CASSRDRPTDTQYF	TGTGCCAGCAGCCGGGACAGGCCCACAGATACGCAGTATTTT
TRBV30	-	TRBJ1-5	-	CAWSRGNSNQPQHF	TGTGCCTGGAGTCGAGGGAATAGCAATCAGCCCCAGCATTTT
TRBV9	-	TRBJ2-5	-	CASSGNRLETQYF	TGTGCCAGCAGCGGGAACAGGCTGGAGACCCAGTACTTC
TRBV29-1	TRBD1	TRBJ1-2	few	CSVEGTGVAHGYTF	TGCAGCGTTGAAGGGACAGGGGTGGCGCATGGCTACACCTTC
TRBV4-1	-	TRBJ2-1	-	CASSQVDLIRDNEQFF	TGCGCCAGCAGCCAAGTAGATTTGATCCGGGACAATGAGCAGTTCTTC
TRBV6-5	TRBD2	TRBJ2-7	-	CASSPPSGGSYEQYF	TGTGCCAGCAGTCCCCCCTCTGGCGGGAGCTACGAGCAGTACTTC
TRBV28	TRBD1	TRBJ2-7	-	CASSFLGTGNEQYF	TGTGCCAGCAGTTTTTTGGGGACAGGGAACGAGCAGTACTTC
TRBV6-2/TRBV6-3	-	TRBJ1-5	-	CASSYMVLTAQHF	TGTGCCAGCAGTTACATGGTACTTACGGCCCAGCATTTT
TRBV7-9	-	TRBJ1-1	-	CASSVEGRGDEAFF	TGTGCCAGCAGCGTCGAGGGGAGGGGGGATGAAGCTTTCTTT
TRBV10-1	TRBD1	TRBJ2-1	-	CASSEEGDRGPHCPYNEQFF	TGCGCCAGCAGTGAGGAGGGAGACAGGGGGCCCCATTGCCCCTACAATGAGCAGTTCTTC
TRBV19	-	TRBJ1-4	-	CATTDIVNEKLFF	TGTGCCACTACGGACATAGTTAATGAAAAACTGTTTTTT
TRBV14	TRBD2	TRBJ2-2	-	CASSPRLAGGGELFF	TGTGCCAGCAGCCCCAGACTAGCGGGAGGCGGGGAGCTGTTTTTT
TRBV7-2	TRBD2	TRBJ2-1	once	CASSLGASGTNEQFF	TGTGCCAGCAGCTTAGGGGCTAGCGGGACGAATGAGCAGTTCTTC
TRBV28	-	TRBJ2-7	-	CASRPEGDRYEQYF	TGTGCCAGCAGGCCCGAGGGGGATAGGTACGAGCAGTACTTC
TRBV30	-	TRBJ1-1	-	CAWSWAGGTEAFF	TGTGCCTGGAGTTGGGCAGGAGGGACTGAAGCTTTCTTT
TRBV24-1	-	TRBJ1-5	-	CATSDENRAPNQPQHF	TGTGCCACCAGTGATGAAAACAGGGCCCCCAATCAGCCCCAGCATTTT
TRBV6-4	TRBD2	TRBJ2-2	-	CASRGLGNTGELFF	TGTGCCAGCAGAGGACTAGGAAACACCGGGGAGCTGTTTTTT
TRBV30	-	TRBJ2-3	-	CAWNYRESDTQYF	TGTGCCTGGAACTACCGGGAGTCAGATACGCAGTATTTT
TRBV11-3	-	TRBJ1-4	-	CASSLAAGSSEKLFF	TGTGCCAGCAGCTTAGCGGCAGGGTCGAGCGAAAAACTGTTTTTT
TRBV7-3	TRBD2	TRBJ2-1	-	CASRASGSNEQFF	TGTGCCAGCAGGGCTAGCGGGAGCAATGAGCAGTTCTTC
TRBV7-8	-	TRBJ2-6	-	CASSLDSQFLSGANVLTF	TGTGCCAGCAGCTTAGATAGTCAATTCCTCTCTGGGGCCAACGTCCTGACTTTC
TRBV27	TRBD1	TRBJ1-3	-	CASRRQGGNTIYF	TGTGCCAGCCGTAGACAGGGAGGAAACACCATATATTTT
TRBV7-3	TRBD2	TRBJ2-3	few	CASSAIGSGIQPDTQYF	TGTGCCAGCAGCGCGATAGGGAGCGGGATCCAGCCAGATACGCAGTATTTT
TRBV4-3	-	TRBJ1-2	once	CASSHGRTDVYGYTF	TGCGCCAGCAGCCACGGGAGGACAGATGTTTATGGCTACACCTTC
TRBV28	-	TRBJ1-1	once	CASSLLKQSSTEAFF	TGTGCCAGCAGTTTACTGAAACAGTCCTCCACTGAAGCTTTCTTT
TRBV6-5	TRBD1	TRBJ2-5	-	CASSLRTGGETQYF	TGTGCCAGCAGTTTGAGGACAGGGGGGGAGACCCAGTACTTC
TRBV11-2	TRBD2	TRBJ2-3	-	CASSSRLAGDSTDTQYF	TGTGCCAGCAGCTCACGTCTAGCGGGAGATAGCACAGATACGCAGTATTTT
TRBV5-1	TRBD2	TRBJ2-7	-	CASAFQAVASGDRVYEQYF	TGCGCCAGCGCCTTCCAAGCGGTGGCTAGCGGGGACCGGGTCTACGAGCAGTACTTC
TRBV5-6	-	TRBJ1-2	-	CASSFLGGGGYTF	TGTGCCAGCAGCTTCTTGGGAGGAGGTGGCTACACCTTC
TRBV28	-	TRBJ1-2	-	CASSSSGFASNYGYTF	TGTGCCAGCAGTTCATCCGGGTTCGCTTCTAACTATGGCTACACCTTC
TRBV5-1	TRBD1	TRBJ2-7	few	CASSARQGSRYEQYF	TGCGCCAGCAGCGCCAGACAGGGCTCAAGGTACGAGCAGTACTTC